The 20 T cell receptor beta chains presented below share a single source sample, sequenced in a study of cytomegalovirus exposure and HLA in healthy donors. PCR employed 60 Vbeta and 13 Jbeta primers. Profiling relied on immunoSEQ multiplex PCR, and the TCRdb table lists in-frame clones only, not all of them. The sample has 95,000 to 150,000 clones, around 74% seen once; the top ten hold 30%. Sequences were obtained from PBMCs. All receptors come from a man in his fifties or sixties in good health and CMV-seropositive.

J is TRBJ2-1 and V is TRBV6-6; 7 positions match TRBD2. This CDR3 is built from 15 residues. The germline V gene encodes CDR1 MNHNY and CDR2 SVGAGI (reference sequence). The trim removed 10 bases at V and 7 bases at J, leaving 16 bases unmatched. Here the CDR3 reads CATYPSSGVGNEQFF. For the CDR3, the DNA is TGTGCCACCTATCCTTCAAGCGGGGTTGGGAATGAGCAGTTCTTC.

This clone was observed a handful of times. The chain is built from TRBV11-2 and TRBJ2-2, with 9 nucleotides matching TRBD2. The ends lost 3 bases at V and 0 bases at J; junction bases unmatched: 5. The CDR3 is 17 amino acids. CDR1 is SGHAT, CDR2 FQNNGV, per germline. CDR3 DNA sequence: TGTGCCAGCAGCTTTTATAGACTAGCGGCGAACACCGGGGAGCTGTTTTTT. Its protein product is CASSFYRLAANTGELFF. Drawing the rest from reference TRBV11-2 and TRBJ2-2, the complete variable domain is EAGVAQSPRYKIIEKRQSVAFWCNPISGHATLYWYQQILGQGPKLLIQFQNNGVVDDSQLPKDRFSAERLKGVDSTLKIQPAKLEDSAVYLCASSFYRLAANTGELFFGEGSRLTVL.

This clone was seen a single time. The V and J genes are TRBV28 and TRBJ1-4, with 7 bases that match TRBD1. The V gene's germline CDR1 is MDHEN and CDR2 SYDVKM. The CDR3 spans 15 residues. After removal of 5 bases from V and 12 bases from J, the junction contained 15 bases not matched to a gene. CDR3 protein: CASSPTYRQGAELFF. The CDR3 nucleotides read TGTGCCAGCAGTCCAACCTACCGACAGGGTGCGGAACTGTTTTTT.

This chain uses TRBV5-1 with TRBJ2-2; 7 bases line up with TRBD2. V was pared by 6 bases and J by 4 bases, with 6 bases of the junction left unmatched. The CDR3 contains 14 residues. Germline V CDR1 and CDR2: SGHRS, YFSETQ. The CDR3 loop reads CASKRDGLTGELFF. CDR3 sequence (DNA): TGCGCCAGCAAGCGGGACGGACTCACCGGGGAGCTGTTTTTT.

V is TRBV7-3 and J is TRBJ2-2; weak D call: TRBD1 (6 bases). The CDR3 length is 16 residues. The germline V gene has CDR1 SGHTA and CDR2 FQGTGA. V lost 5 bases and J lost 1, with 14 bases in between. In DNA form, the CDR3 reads TGTGCCAGCAGCCCAGACGGACAGAGGAACACCGGGGAGCTGTTTTTT. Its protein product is CASSPDGQRNTGELFF.

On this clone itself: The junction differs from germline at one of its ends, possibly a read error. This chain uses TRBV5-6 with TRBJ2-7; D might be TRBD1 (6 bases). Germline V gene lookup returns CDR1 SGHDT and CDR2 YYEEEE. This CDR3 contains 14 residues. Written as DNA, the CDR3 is TGTGCCAGCAGCTTAGTAGGGGGAACCTACGAGCAGCACTTC. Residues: CASSLVGGTYEQHF.

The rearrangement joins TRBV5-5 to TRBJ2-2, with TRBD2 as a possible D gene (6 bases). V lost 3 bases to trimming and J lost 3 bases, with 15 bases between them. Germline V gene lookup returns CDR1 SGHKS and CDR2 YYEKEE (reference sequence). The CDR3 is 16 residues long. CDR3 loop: CASSSQEGLDTGELFF. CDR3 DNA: TGTGCCAGCAGCTCCCAAGAGGGACTTGACACCGGGGAGCTGTTTTTT. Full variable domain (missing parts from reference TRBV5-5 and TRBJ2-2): DAGVTQSPTHLIKTRGQQVTLRCSPISGHKSVSWYQQVLGQGPQFIFQYYEKEERGRGNFPDRFSARQFPNYSSELNVNALLLGDSALYLCASSSQEGLDTGELFFGEGSRLTVL.

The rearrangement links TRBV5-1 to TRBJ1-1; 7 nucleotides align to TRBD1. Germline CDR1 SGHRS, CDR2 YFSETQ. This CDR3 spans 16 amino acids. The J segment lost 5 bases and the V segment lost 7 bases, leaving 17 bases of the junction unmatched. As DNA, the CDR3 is TGCGCCAGCCAAGTCCTGACAGGGTCGGTTGGTACTGAAGCTTTCTTT. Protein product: CASQVLTGSVGTEAFF.

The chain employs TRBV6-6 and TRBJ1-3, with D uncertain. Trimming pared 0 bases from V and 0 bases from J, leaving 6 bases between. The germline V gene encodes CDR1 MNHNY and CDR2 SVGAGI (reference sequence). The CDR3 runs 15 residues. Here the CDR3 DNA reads TGTGCCAGCAGTTACTCAGGGAGCTCTGGAAACACCATATATTTT. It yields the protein CASSYSGSSGNTIYF.

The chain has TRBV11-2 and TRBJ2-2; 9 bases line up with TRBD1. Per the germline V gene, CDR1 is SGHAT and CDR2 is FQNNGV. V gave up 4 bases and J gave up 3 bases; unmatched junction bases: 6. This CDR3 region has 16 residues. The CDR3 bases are TGTGCCAGCAGCTATAGGGGGACAGGGTACACCGGGGAGCTGTTTTTT. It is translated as CASSYRGTGYTGELFF.

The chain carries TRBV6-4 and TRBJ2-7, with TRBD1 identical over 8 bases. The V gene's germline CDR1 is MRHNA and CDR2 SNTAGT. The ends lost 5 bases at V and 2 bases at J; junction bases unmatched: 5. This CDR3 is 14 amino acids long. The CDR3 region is CASSTGTGAYEQYF. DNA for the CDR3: TGTGCCAGCAGTACCGGGACAGGTGCCTACGAGCAGTACTTC.

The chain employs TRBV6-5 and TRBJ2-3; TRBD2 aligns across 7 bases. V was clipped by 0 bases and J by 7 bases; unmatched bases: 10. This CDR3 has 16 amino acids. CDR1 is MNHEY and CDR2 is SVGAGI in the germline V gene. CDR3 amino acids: CASSYSYRPGGNTQYF. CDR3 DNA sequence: TGTGCCAGCAGTTACTCGTATAGGCCGGGGGGAAATACGCAGTATTTT.

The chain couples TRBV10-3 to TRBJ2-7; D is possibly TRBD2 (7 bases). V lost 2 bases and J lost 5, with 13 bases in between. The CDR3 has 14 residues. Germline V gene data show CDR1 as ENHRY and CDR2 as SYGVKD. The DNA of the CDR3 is TGTGCCATCAGTGAGGGGGGGGCGGCGGACGAGCAGTACTTC. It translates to CAISEGGAADEQYF.

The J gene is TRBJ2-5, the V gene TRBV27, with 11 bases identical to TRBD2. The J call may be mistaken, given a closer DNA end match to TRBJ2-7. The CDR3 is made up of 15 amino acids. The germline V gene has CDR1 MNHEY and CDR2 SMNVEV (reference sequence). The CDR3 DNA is TGTGCAACCCGTAGGGCACTAGCGGGAGTACACGAGCAGTACTTC. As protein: CATRRALAGVHEQYF.

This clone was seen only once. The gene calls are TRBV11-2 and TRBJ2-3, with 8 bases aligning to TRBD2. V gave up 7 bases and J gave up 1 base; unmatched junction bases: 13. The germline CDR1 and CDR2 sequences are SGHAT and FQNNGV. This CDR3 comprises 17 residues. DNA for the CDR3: TGTGCCAGCACCCAGGGCCTCGCGGGGGGCGGCACAGATACGCAGTATTTT. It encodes CASTQGLAGGGTDTQYF.

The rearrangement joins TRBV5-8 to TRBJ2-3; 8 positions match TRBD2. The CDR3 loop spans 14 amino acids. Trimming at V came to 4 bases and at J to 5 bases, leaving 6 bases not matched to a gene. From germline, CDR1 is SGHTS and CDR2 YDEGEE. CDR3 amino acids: CASSIGGAVDTQYF. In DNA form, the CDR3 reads TGTGCCAGCAGCATCGGGGGGGCCGTAGATACGCAGTATTTT.

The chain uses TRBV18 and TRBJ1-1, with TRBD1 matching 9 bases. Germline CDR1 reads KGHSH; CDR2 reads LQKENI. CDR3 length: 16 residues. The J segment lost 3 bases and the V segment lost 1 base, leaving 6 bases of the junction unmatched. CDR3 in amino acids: CASSPRLTGGDTEAFF. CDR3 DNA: TGTGCCAGCTCACCACGCCTGACAGGGGGTGACACTGAAGCTTTCTTT.

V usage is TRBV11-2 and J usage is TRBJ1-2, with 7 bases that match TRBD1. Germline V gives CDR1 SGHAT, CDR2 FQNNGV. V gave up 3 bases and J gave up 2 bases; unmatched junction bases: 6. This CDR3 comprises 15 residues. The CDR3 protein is CASSFDRVPNYGYTF. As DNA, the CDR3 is TGTGCCAGCAGCTTTGACAGGGTTCCAAACTATGGCTACACCTTC.

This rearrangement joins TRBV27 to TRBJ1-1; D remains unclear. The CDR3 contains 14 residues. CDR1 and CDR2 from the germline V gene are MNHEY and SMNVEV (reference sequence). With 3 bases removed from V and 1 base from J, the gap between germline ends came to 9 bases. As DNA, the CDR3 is TGTGCCAGCAGTTTGGGCAACTCGAACACTGAAGCTTTCTTT. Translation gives CASSLGNSNTEAFF.

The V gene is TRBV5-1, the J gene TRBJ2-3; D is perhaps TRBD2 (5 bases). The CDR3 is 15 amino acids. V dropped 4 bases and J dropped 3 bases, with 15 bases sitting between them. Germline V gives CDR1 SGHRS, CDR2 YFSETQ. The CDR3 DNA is TGCGCCAGCAGCCGGACGGCAGACTATACAGATACGCAGTATTTT. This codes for CASSRTADYTDTQYF.